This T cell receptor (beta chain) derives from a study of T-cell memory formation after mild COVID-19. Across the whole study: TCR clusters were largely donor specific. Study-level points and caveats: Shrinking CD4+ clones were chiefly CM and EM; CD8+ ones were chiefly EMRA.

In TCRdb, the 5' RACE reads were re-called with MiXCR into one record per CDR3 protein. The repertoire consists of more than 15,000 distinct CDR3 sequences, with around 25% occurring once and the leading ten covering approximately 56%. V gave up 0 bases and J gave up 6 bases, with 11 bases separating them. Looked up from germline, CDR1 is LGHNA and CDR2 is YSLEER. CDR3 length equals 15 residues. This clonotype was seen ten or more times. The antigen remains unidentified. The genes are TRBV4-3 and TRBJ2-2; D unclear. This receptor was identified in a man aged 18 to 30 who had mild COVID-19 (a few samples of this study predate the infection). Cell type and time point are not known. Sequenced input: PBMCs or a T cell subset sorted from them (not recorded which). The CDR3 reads CASSQDSRLAGELFF. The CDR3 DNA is TGCGCCAGCAGCCAAGACAGTCGCCTGGCCGGGGAGCTGTTTTTT.